This section outlines one T cell receptor (beta chain) sequence together with its context. V was cut by 3 bases and J by 8 bases, with 16 bases left in between. CDR1 and CDR2 (germline): LGHNA, YNFKEQ. This CDR3 has 14 amino acids. Memory CD4+ T cells were sorted as CD4+CD45RO+CD25- cells. TCRdb processed the 5' RACE reads anew with MiXCR; each CDR3 protein has one entry. The sample lists approximately 40,000 distinct CDR3 sequences; roughly 31% were seen once. Specimen: tumor-infiltrating memory CD4+ T cells sorted from the breast tumor. The subset is: memory CD4+ T cells, CD4+CD45RO+CD25-. This TCR was sampled from a female donor with breast cancer. The chain carries TRBV4-2 and TRBJ1-2; D is ambiguous. The chain's CDR3 is CASSQSHGSFGYTF. CDR3 bases: TGTGCCAGCAGCCAGTCCCACGGGTCGTTCGGCTACACCTTC.